This T cell receptor beta chain is from a study of T cell responses to AZD1222 COVID-19 vaccine. Overall study findings and caveats: Spike-wide vaccine-associated CD4 TCRs dominated at 160-218 and 743-854. Clonal diversity may have been underestimated, and the donors were mostly white British, with more females than males. It was only a handful of AZD1222 recipients who were seropositive at baseline.

Data came from immunoSEQ multiplex PCR; TCRdb stores just in-frame clones and leaves some out. Of approximately 130,000 clones in the sample, 70% to 90% were seen once. Remarks on this clone: Its specificity is unknown.

Germline V lookup: CDR1 SEHNR, CDR2 FQNEAQ (reference sequence). The CDR3 runs 15 residues. The ends were cut back, 4 bases at V and 0 bases at J, with 10 bases in the middle. This clonotype originated in an adult who received the AZD1222 COVID-19 vaccine. The source was peripheral blood, collected 28 days after the second AZD1222 dose. This chain connects TRBV7-9 to TRBJ1-5; maybe TRBD1 (5 bases). CDR3 in amino acids: CASSSGRGSNQPQHF. The CDR3 region has the DNA TGTGCCAGCAGCTCCGGAAGGGGTAGCAATCAGCCCCAGCATTTT.